This TCR beta chain derives from a study of blood T cell repertoires in COVID-19. About the research overall: Researchers got acute and convalescent COVID-19 samples from the United States, Italy and Spain. From T cells, B-cell-depleted T cells, or PBMCs came the material, which was cDNA or gDNA.

Study processing details: Amplification of reference gene primers was used by the study to estimate nucleated cell counts. Assay used: immunoSEQ multiplex PCR; TCRdb lists only in-frame clones, some missing. From that table come the V and J calls and clone size; the DNA was used to work out D and trimming. Of under 300,000 clones detected, 86% appear once; the ten largest clones hold 6.2%. This clonotype was sampled from a man aged 60 to 75 with acute or convalescent COVID-19. The material sequenced was peripheral blood.

This chain's CDR3 is CAWSSTGSVTQYF. CDR3 nucleotide sequence: TGTGCCTGGAGTTCCACAGGGTCCGTTACCCAGTACTTC. The rearrangement joins TRBV30 to TRBJ2-5, with D perhaps TRBD1 (6 bases). The V gene lost 2 bases and the J gene lost 8 bases, with 15 bases spanning the gap. The CDR3 covers 13 residues. The germline V gene has CDR1 GTSNPN and CDR2 SVGIG (reference sequence).